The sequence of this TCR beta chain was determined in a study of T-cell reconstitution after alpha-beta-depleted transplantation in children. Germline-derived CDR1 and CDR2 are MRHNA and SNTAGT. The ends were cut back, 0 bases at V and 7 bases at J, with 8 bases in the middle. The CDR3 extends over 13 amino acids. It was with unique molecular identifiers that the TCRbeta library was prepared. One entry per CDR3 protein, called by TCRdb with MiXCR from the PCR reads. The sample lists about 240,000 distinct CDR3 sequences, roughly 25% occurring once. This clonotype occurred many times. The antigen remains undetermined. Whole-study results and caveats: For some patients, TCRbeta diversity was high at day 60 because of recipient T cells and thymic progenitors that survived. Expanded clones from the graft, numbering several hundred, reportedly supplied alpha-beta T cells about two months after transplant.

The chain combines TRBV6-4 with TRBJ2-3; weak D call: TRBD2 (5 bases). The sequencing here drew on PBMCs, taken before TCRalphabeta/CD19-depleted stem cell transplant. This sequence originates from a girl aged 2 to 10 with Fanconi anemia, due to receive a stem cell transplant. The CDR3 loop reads CASSDSVGNTQYF. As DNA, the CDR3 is TGTGCCAGCAGTGACTCGGTCGGGAATACGCAGTATTTT.